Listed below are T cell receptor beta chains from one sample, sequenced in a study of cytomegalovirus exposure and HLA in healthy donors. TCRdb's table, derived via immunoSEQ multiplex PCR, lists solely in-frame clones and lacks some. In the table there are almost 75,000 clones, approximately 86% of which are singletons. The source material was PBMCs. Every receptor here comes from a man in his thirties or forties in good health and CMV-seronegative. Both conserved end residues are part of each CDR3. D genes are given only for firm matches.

cdr3_aa: CSVEGDGLDGYTF; cdr3_nt: TGCAGCGTTGAAGGAGACGGACTCGATGGCTACACCTTC; d_call: -; v_call: TRBV29-1; j_call: TRBJ1-2
cdr3_aa: CASSLAGTGGRDTQYF; cdr3_nt: TGTGCCAGCAGCTTGGCCGGGACAGGGGGTCGAGATACGCAGTATTTT; d_call: TRBD1; v_call: TRBV5-4; j_call: TRBJ2-3
cdr3_aa: CASSGGTSGTLNTGELFF; cdr3_nt: TGTGCCAGCAGCGGGGGGACTAGCGGGACCCTGAACACCGGGGAGCTGTTTTTT; d_call: TRBD2; v_call: TRBV7-9; j_call: TRBJ2-2
cdr3_aa: CASTRQVSGANVLTF; cdr3_nt: TGTGCCAGCACCCGGCAGGTGTCTGGGGCCAACGTCCTGACTTTC; d_call: -; v_call: TRBV6-1; j_call: TRBJ2-6
cdr3_aa: CASRPQGASDYEQYF; cdr3_nt: TGCGCCAGCAGGCCACAGGGGGCCTCCGACTACGAGCAGTACTTC; d_call: TRBD1; v_call: TRBV5-1; j_call: TRBJ2-7
cdr3_aa: CASSPPSGQGSYEQYF; cdr3_nt: TGTGCCAGCTCACCACCGTCGGGACAGGGTTCCTACGAGCAGTACTTC; d_call: TRBD1; v_call: TRBV18; j_call: TRBJ2-7
cdr3_aa: CASSPGLAGSTDTQYF; cdr3_nt: TGCGCCAGCAGCCCAGGACTAGCGGGGAGCACAGATACGCAGTATTTT; d_call: TRBD2; v_call: TRBV5-1; j_call: TRBJ2-3
cdr3_aa: CASSLTYNEQFF; cdr3_nt: TGTGCCAGTAGTCTTACCTACAATGAGCAGTTCTTC; d_call: -; v_call: TRBV19; j_call: TRBJ2-1
cdr3_aa: CASSNTGVEQYF; cdr3_nt: TGTGCCAGCAGCAACACAGGGGTCGAGCAGTACTTC; d_call: TRBD1; v_call: TRBV7-3; j_call: TRBJ2-7
cdr3_aa: CASSRVGTGITGELFF; cdr3_nt: TGTGCCAGCAGCAGGGTTGGGACAGGGATCACCGGGGAGCTGTTTTTT; d_call: TRBD1; v_call: TRBV5-4; j_call: TRBJ2-2
cdr3_aa: CASSARTGEDEQYF; cdr3_nt: TGTGCCAGCAGCGCCCGGACAGGGGAGGACGAGCAGTACTTC; d_call: TRBD1; v_call: TRBV28; j_call: TRBJ2-7
cdr3_aa: CASSLMNQPQHF; cdr3_nt: TGTGCCAGTAGTTTAATGAATCAGCCCCAGCATTTT; d_call: -; v_call: TRBV19; j_call: TRBJ1-5
cdr3_aa: CASSFSPMPWNYGYTF; cdr3_nt: TGTGCCAGCAGTTTCTCCCCTATGCCGTGGAACTATGGCTACACCTTC; d_call: -; v_call: TRBV27; j_call: TRBJ1-2
cdr3_aa: CASSQSTGQGRETQYF; cdr3_nt: TGTGCCAGCAGCCAATCGACAGGACAGGGGAGAGAGACCCAGTACTTC; d_call: TRBD1; v_call: TRBV16; j_call: TRBJ2-5
cdr3_aa: CATETGAGANVLTF; cdr3_nt: TGTGCCACCGAGACAGGGGCCGGGGCCAACGTCCTGACTTTC; d_call: TRBD1; v_call: TRBV28; j_call: TRBJ2-6
cdr3_aa: CASSLDRGGFRTEAFF; cdr3_nt: TGTGCCAGCAGCCTCGACAGGGGTGGGTTCCGTACTGAAGCTTTCTTT; d_call: TRBD1; v_call: TRBV7-9; j_call: TRBJ1-1
cdr3_aa: CATSRDIQGAGANVLTF; cdr3_nt: TGTGCCACCAGCAGAGACATACAGGGGGCTGGGGCCAACGTCCTGACTTTC; d_call: TRBD1; v_call: TRBV15; j_call: TRBJ2-6
cdr3_aa: CASSDVQGQRNYGYTF; cdr3_nt: TGTGCCAGCAGTGATGTTCAAGGACAGCGAAACTATGGCTACACCTTC; d_call: -; v_call: TRBV2; j_call: TRBJ1-2
cdr3_aa: CASSPGLAGGVGELFF; cdr3_nt: TGCGCCAGCAGCCCTGGACTAGCGGGAGGGGTCGGGGAGCTGTTTTTT; d_call: TRBD2; v_call: TRBV5-1; j_call: TRBJ2-2
cdr3_aa: CASGQGSGANVLTF; cdr3_nt: TGTGCCAGCGGACAGGGCTCTGGGGCCAACGTCCTGACTTTC; d_call: TRBD1; v_call: TRBV7-3; j_call: TRBJ2-6